Shown below are 21 T cell receptor beta chains from a single sample sequenced in a study of identical twins (dated by TCRdb to the mid-2010s). To prepare the library, 5' RACE was applied. The reads were generated on an Illumina HiSeq 2000. TCRdb reran the public reads through fastp at Q25 and MiXCR, keeping productive beta chains. CDR3 protein sequences are deduplicated, and each keeps its most common genes and DNA. The sample table contains 400,000 or so distinct CDR3 sequences; only one count was recorded for about 10% of them. Clones ranked in the top ten supply approximately 9.3% of the sample. The sequencing sample was made of naive T cells sorted from blood. Read against the paper, the sample's cell subset or site label means: cells isolated with a human naive T-cell isolation kit. The receptors shown here come from a woman between 50 and 59 years old in good health.

This clonotype was observed a few times. The chain uses TRBV5-1 and TRBJ2-4, with D unresolved. The CDR3 has 11 residues. Trimming removed 1 base at V and 9 bases at J, with 5 bases between. Germline CDR1 is SGHRS and CDR2 is YFSETQ. Here the CDR3 reads CASSLLGIQYF. CDR3 DNA sequence: TGCGCCAGCAGCTTGCTGGGCATTCAGTACTTC. The whole variable domain, filled in from reference TRBV5-1 and TRBJ2-4, reads KAGVTQTPRYLIKTRGQQVTLSCSPISGHRSVSWYQQTPGQGLQFLFEYFSETQRNKGNFPGRFSGRQFSNSRSEMNVSTLELGDSALYLCASSLLGIQYFGAGTRLSVL.

The table lists this clonotype with a few counts. The V call is TRBV5-1, the J call TRBJ2-5; a weak D match, TRBD1 (6 bases). V gave up 1 base and J gave up 5 bases, with 9 bases separating them. This CDR3 contains 13 residues. Germline assignment: CDR1 SGHRS and CDR2 YFSETQ. CDR3 in amino acids: CASSLPGDETQYF. For the CDR3, the DNA is TGCGCCAGCAGCTTGCCAGGGGACGAGACCCAGTACTTC.

In this sample, this clonotype turned up many times. The chain employs TRBV12-3 or TRBV12-4 and TRBJ2-1; TRBD2 is a possible D gene (5 bases). This CDR3 is 15 amino acids long. Deletions cut 6 bases from V and 2 bases from J, with 14 bases between. In DNA, the CDR3 is TGTGCCAGCAGGCCGGGATCCCGAACCTACAATGAGCAGTTCTTC. Translated, it gives CASRPGSRTYNEQFF.

This clonotype was counted at least ten times. J is TRBJ2-2 and V is TRBV25-1; D is possibly TRBD2 (6 bases). Germline V gives CDR1 MGHDK, CDR2 SYGVNS. Between the trimmed V and J ends, which lost 6 bases and 6 bases, there was a span of 11 bases. The length of the CDR3 is 13 residues. This chain's CDR3 is CASRGLEAGELFF. CDR3 DNA: TGTGCCAGCAGGGGACTTGAGGCCGGGGAGCTGTTTTTT.

The CDR3 coding sequence is TGCAGTGCCCGAGCGGGAGTAACTTACAATGAGCAGTTCTTC. Its translation is CSARAGVTYNEQFF. The chain has TRBV20-1 and TRBJ2-1, with 8 bases identical to TRBD2. V dropped 6 bases and J dropped 4; count of bases not matched to a gene: 8. Germline V gene data show CDR1 as DFQATT and CDR2 as SNEGSKA (reference sequence). CDR3 length: 14 residues.

The sample holds many counts of this clonotype. V is TRBV7-2 and J is TRBJ1-1; 8 nucleotides line up with TRBD1. Germline CDR1 and CDR2: SGHTA and FQGNSA. The ends lost 3 bases at V and 10 bases at J; junction bases unmatched: 4. This CDR3 has 12 amino acids. The CDR3 protein is CASSLRTGRAFF. As DNA, the CDR3 is TGTGCCAGCAGCTTGAGGACAGGGCGAGCTTTCTTT.

This clonotype was observed a few times. This sequence joins TRBV9 and TRBJ2-2; D not resolved. The germline V gene encodes CDR1 SGDLS and CDR2 YYNGEE. CDR3 length equals 17 residues. V dropped 4 bases and J dropped 0 bases, with 16 bases sitting between them. CDR3 region: CASSLGLHITNTGELFF. CDR3 sequence (DNA): TGTGCCAGCAGCCTCGGTCTCCACATTACGAACACCGGGGAGCTGTTTTTT.

CDR3 amino acids: CASSLAIGTGRYNEQFF. Written as DNA, the CDR3 is TGTGCCAGCAGCTTAGCGATCGGGACAGGGAGGTACAATGAGCAGTTCTTC. This sequence joins TRBV7-9 and TRBJ2-1, with 9 bases identical to TRBD1. The J segment lost 4 bases and the V segment lost 0 bases, leaving 7 bases of the junction unmatched. Germline CDR1 reads SEHNR; CDR2 reads FQNEAQ (reference sequence). This CDR3 has 17 amino acids. The whole variable domain, remainder taken from reference TRBV7-9 and TRBJ2-1, is DTGVSQNPRHKITKRGQNVTFRCDPISEHNRLYWYRQTLGQGPEFLTYFQNEAQLEKSRLLSDRFSAERPKGSFSTLEIQRTEQGDSAMYLCASSLAIGTGRYNEQFFGPGTRLTVL.

The chain carries TRBV29-1 and TRBJ2-1; 9 positions agree with TRBD2. The CDR3 totals 13 residues. Germline assignment: CDR1 SQVTM and CDR2 ANQGSEA. Germline trimming cut 6 bases from V and 3 bases from J; bases unmatched to any gene: 3. CDR3 region: CSVGLASYNEQFF. CDR3 coding DNA: TGCAGCGTCGGACTAGCGAGCTACAATGAGCAGTTCTTC.

This clonotype was detected only a few times. The chain joins TRBV5-1 to TRBJ2-1; TRBD2 agrees at 8 bases. After removal of 6 bases from V and 0 bases from J, the junction contained 5 bases not matched to a gene. The length of the CDR3 is 15 residues. Looked up from germline, CDR1 is SGHRS and CDR2 is YFSETQ. The CDR3 sequence: CASKLADSSYNEQFF. CDR3 bases: TGCGCCAGCAAACTAGCGGATAGCTCCTACAATGAGCAGTTCTTC.

The chain combines TRBV6-1 with TRBJ1-4; D ambiguous. Per the germline V gene, CDR1 is MNHNS and CDR2 is SASEGT. This CDR3 spans 14 amino acids. V lost 6 bases to trimming and J lost 8 bases, with 16 bases between them. The CDR3 nucleotides read TGTGCCAGCAGAAGAGGACTACGAGAGGAAAAACTGTTTTTT. Translation gives CASRRGLREEKLFF.

Ten or more counts support this clonotype. V usage is TRBV10-2 and J usage is TRBJ2-7; no firm D call. Germline-derived CDR1 and CDR2 are WSHSY and SAAADI. This CDR3 spans 12 amino acids. Trimming removed 3 bases at V and 4 bases at J, with 7 bases between. The CDR3 sequence: CASSETEYEQYV. CDR3 DNA sequence: TGCGCCAGCAGTGAAACGGAATACGAGCAGTACGTC.

In this sample, this clonotype turned up many times. The CDR3 sequence: CATSDFEVLGNTGELFF. The CDR3, as DNA: TGTGCCACCAGTGATTTCGAGGTCCTAGGCAACACCGGGGAGCTGTTTTTT. The chain employs TRBV24-1 and TRBJ2-2; D is uncertain. The germline V gene encodes CDR1 KGHDR and CDR2 SFDVKD. Trimming cost V 1 base and J 2 bases, with 13 bases left between them. The CDR3 sequence is 17 residues long.

This clonotype was seen repeatedly, ten times or more. CDR3 nucleotides: TGTGCCAGCAGCCAAGGGACAGGGCTTAATCAGCCCCAGCATTTT. This sequence encodes CASSQGTGLNQPQHF. The chain employs TRBV3-1 and TRBJ1-5; TRBD1 matches at 8 bases. The CDR3 sequence is 15 residues long. The J segment lost 4 bases and the V segment lost 1 base, leaving 3 bases of the junction unmatched. Germline V gene sequence: CDR1 LGHDT, CDR2 YNNKEL (reference sequence).

The CDR3 nucleotides are TGTGCTAGTGGCCCGAACGGGGGAAAAGAAAACGGGAGGGTAACCGGGGAGCTGTTTTTT. This codes for CASGPNGGKENGRVTGELFF. This sequence joins TRBV12-5 and TRBJ2-2; 8 bases align to TRBD2. The CDR3 has 20 amino acids. The junction had 23 bases not matched to a gene; V was cut back by 6 bases and J by 5 bases. The germline gives CDR1 LGHNT, CDR2 FRNRAP.

A few counts support this clonotype. This may come from a read error, since a much larger clone is one base off. The chain combines TRBV11-2 with TRBJ1-1; no definite D call. Trimming stripped 3 bases from V and 0 bases from J, with 2 bases between. Germline lookup yields CDR1 SGHAT and CDR2 FQNNGV. This CDR3 has 12 residues. Here the CDR3 reads CASSFLNTEAFF. In nucleotides, the CDR3 is TGTGCCAGCAGCTTCTTGAACACTGAAGCTTTCTTT.

V gene TRBV10-3 combines with J gene TRBJ2-5; 10 nucleotides agree with TRBD1. The CDR3 consists of 13 residues. The V segment lost 10 bases and the J segment 2 bases; nucleotides outside the gene matches: 4. Looked up from germline, CDR1 is ENHRY and CDR2 is SYGVKD. The CDR3 region has the DNA TGTGCCACCAGGACAGGGGGGCAAGAGACCCAGTACTTC. This gives the protein CATRTGGQETQYF.

A few counts support this clonotype. The chain joins TRBV5-1 to TRBJ2-1; D is uncertain. The length of the CDR3 is 14 residues. In germline, CDR1 is SGHRS, CDR2 YFSETQ. Between the trimmed V and J ends, which lost 3 bases and 9 bases, there was a span of 16 bases. CDR3 coding DNA: TGCGCCAGCAGCTCGGTCGGGTTAAGATCTGAGCAGTTCTTC. Translation: CASSSVGLRSEQFF.

This clonotype was detected only a few times. V is TRBV5-6 and J is TRBJ1-5; TRBD1 matches 10 bases. The germline gives CDR1 SGHDT, CDR2 YYEEEE. The CDR3 loop spans 14 amino acids. The trim removed 3 bases at V and 11 bases at J, leaving 8 bases unmatched. CDR3 sequence (DNA): TGTGCCAGCAGCTCGGGACAGGGGACTTGGGCCCAGCATTTT. It encodes CASSSGQGTWAQHF.

This clonotype was recorded at least ten times. The chain is built from TRBV5-1 and TRBJ2-7; 8 bases align to TRBD2. The J segment lost 3 bases and the V segment lost 0 bases, leaving 20 bases of the junction unmatched. The CDR3 loop spans 20 amino acids. Germline V CDR1 and CDR2: SGHRS, YFSETQ. CDR3 coding DNA: TGCGCCAGCAGCTTGGCCACGGCGACAGCGAGCGGGAGTGGGTACTACGAGCAGTACTTC. Translated: CASSLATATASGSGYYEQYF.

This clonotype was seen ten or more times. This sequence joins TRBV24-1 and TRBJ2-1; D uncertain. CDR3 length equals 14 residues. V was pared by 1 base and J by 5 bases, with 8 bases between. Looked up from germline, CDR1 is KGHDR and CDR2 is SFDVKD. The CDR3 sequence is CATSDLGPNNEQFF. The CDR3 region has the DNA TGTGCCACCAGTGATTTAGGACCAAACAATGAGCAGTTCTTC.